The T cell receptor beta chain under discussion was sequenced for a study of cytomegalovirus exposure and HLA in healthy donors. About the study: The early release's HLA-typed donors yielded 70 million to 85 million unique TCRs. Study findings and constraints: Most TCR sequences showed up rarely, but some public TCRs showed up in many donors.

The PCR was carried out with 60 Vbeta primers and 13 Jbeta primers. Assay: immunoSEQ multiplex PCR; the TCRdb copy retains only in-frame clones and omits some. The sample contains about 120,000 clones, about 8% of which appear only once. Between the trimmed V and J ends, which lost 6 bases and 3 bases, there was a span of 15 bases. CDR3 size: 15 residues. The V gene's germline CDR1 is SQVTM and CDR2 ANQGSEA. Notes on this clone: Its antigen is unidentified.

This chain uses TRBV29-1 with TRBJ2-6; weak D call: TRBD2 (5 bases). This receptor was taken from a woman between 35 and 50 years old in good health and CMV-seropositive. Sequenced: PBMCs. CDR3 sequence reads: CSVPHRGFGANVLTF. In DNA form, the CDR3 reads TGCAGCGTCCCCCACCGGGGATTTGGGGCCAACGTCCTGACTTTC.